This T cell receptor (beta chain) was documented in a study of cytomegalovirus exposure and HLA in healthy donors (dated by TCRdb to the late 2010s). Looking at the study overall: In an earlier analysis of approximately 500 of the donors, under 300 Gb of sequence data and 120 million or so unique TCR beta sequences from roughly 190 million T cells were reported. An early release covering roughly 580 HLA-typed donors comprised 300 to 350 gigabases of sequencing data and around 86 million unique TCR sequences. Among the roughly 400 genotyped donors, roughly 80% belonged to the genetic ancestry cluster associated with self-reported Caucasian donors. The aim of the study was to test whether cataloging public T cell receptors could identify signatures of past pathogen exposure. The T cell repertoires of 666 subjects were profiled by immunosequencing and related to cytomegalovirus serostatus. Besides the first cohort of 500 to 700 subjects, a separate validation cohort made up of roughly 130 different subjects was used. High-throughput TCR immunosequencing, statistical association of individual TCRs with disease status, and machine learning were combined to predict cytomegalovirus infection status. In a later analysis, previously published TCR beta repertoires from 666 donors were re-analyzed and high-resolution HLA genotyping was added so that TCR occurrence patterns could be studied. The later analysis used no new phenotypic data to find candidate immune exposures, relying instead on TCR beta sequences and their occurrence across donors. An earlier analysis of a few hundred of the donors applied high-throughput TCR beta sequencing to assess whether each TCR beta V gene segment acted as functional or pseudogenic. Alongside the repertoire data, information on donor age, sex, ethnicity and CMV serostatus was compiled. A later genetic analysis used genome-wide SNP genotypes for 398 of the 666 donors, treating that subset as a discovery cohort. Every discovery cohort repertoire had been produced on one sequencing platform. Both class I and class II loci were covered by HLA typing, at four-digit resolution. Typing coverage varied by locus: roughly 629-630 donors for A, B, C, DRB1 and DQB1; roughly 500 for DQA1; 600 to 610 for DPA1; fewer than 480 for DPB1. Roughly 5 DR-DQ haplotypes were handled as single units for association and clustering, since linkage in the cohort was strong. On average, roughly 250,000 unique TCR beta nucleotide sequences were sequenced per donor among a few hundred genotyped donors of the cohort, with roughly 18% of those sequences being non-productive. Results the study describes overall, beyond this receptor: According to a later analysis, most CMV-associated TCR beta chains appeared to be HLA-restricted, and the HLA associations seemed to be driven largely by CMV exposure. This cohort had only TCR beta chains sequenced, and the lack of alpha or paired-chain data limited which features could be detected. In a later analysis, HLA-associated TCR beta chains showed more clonal expansion and lower generation probabilities than non-associated chains that were equally common. Linkage disequilibrium might explain the correlated functional status among segregating V segments, but an unknown experimental factor could not be ruled out. Several of the top co-occurrence clusters appeared to be linked to parvovirus B19, influenza, CMV and Epstein-Barr virus, according to a later analysis. In an earlier analysis of approximately 590 of the donors, most TCR beta V segments were observed in productive rearrangements about 90% or about 30% of the time, broadly matching IMGT annotations. HLA typing was unavailable for some donors at each locus, so association tests used only the typed subset. Because counts were too low, roughly 16 rarely observed V segments, including chromosome 9 orphons, were left out of the earlier analysis of several hundred of the donors. A few of the identified cytomegalovirus-associated TCR beta chains were confirmed in vitro to be specific for cytomegalovirus antigens. In a later genetic analysis, a missense DCLRE1C variant was associated with V-gene and J-gene trimming of TCR beta chains, and the association was replicated in an independent cohort. CMV serostatus was the only immune exposure information available for the cohort. Roughly uniform sequencing depth across donors was assumed in presence/absence analyses, although this assumption may not hold. A further reported finding was that TCR beta sequences accurately predicted the HLA-A and HLA-B alleles for most subjects in the first cohort. The classifier was reported to diagnose cytomegalovirus status with high specificity and sensitivity in both the original and validation cohorts. A cluster of highly shared sequence variants was judged likely to represent a technical artifact of the sequencing pipeline. Specific HLA alleles were associated with 15,000 to 20,000 TCR beta sequences at a false discovery rate of 0.05 in a later analysis. The authors suggested that the approach could potentially be extended to other disease states and immunological phenotypes. In the study, 150 to 200 TCR beta chains were listed as associated with cytomegalovirus. According to a later genetic analysis, donors in an Asian-associated ancestry cluster had fewer N-insertions in productive TCRs than the approximately 710-donor mean. Because the 87-base-pair reads could not distinguish some IMGT-functional V segments, including TRBV6-2 and TRBV6-3, those segments were excluded. Across donors, most TCR sequences were observed very rarely, whereas some public TCRs were present in many individuals. When HLA alleles, especially DR and DQ, strongly co-occurred, TCR associations were difficult to assign to individual alleles. In a later analysis, TCR association rates were found to vary across HLA loci, with the most associated TCRs seen for DRB1 alleles and the fewest for HLA-C alleles.

In its sample, this clone was seen a few times. Which antigen it targets is not known. Per-base qualities were not stored, and no clone one base away is much larger. The cohort comprised some 700 healthy bone marrow donors. At the time of sampling, all cohort members were nominally healthy, though unrecorded immune exposures were likely present. The donor tested CMV seropositive and was one of the 289 seropositive cohort members. A peripheral blood sample was collected from each donor, and TCR beta sequencing was performed on peripheral blood mononuclear cells. Genomic DNA extraction from the blood cell samples was performed with the Qiagen DNeasy Blood Extraction Kit. The CDR3 runs 15 amino acids, cysteine and phenylalanine included. Only the CDR3 portion is preserved as DNA: 45 bases, with reading frame beginning at the first base. V is clipped by 3 bases and J by 4 bases, and the sequence between their germline boundaries is 15 bases long. CDR1 and CDR2 are read off the germline V gene as MGHDK and SYGVNS.

Receptor amplification or capture employed the immunoSEQ multiplex PCR assay. The multiplex PCR relied on a mix of 60 forward primers for TCR Vbeta segments and 13 reverse primers for TCR Jbeta segments. The CDR3 region of rearranged TCR beta genes was amplified from genomic DNA by a multiplex PCR assay. On the Illumina HiSeq System, the amplified TCR beta libraries were sequenced as 87-base-pair reads. From the authors' description of their analysis: A later analysis tallied tens of millions of unique TCR beta chains across the 666 repertoires, and around 12 million of those chains were shared by two or more donors. Raw reads were error-corrected and collapsed into unique sequences by a nearest-neighbor algorithm in which closely related sequences were merged to remove PCR and sequencing errors. V, D and J gene segments were assigned by aligning CDR3 sequences to IMGT reference sequences. For a sequence to be retained, a match of at least six nucleotides to both a V gene segment and a J gene segment was required. Rearrangements were classified as productive when the CDR3 lacked stop codons and remained in frame with V and J, and all other rearrangements were classified as non-productive. Following IMGT convention, CDR3 was defined as the stretch from the second conserved V-encoded cysteine to the conserved J-encoded phenylalanine. The earlier analysis of about 640 of the donors excluded any sequence lacking an unambiguous match to a single V gene segment. In an earlier analysis of 500 to 750 of the donors, V segments were called functional above 56.7% productive rearrangements and were called segregating when the between-donor standard deviation exceeded 5%. A statistical classification framework was developed to diagnose cytomegalovirus status using the catalog of TCR beta chain sequences. In a later analysis, TCR nucleotide sequences were compared against IMGT/GENE-DB human TR gene sequences so that V and J genes could be assigned. In a later analysis, CDR3 sequences and most-parsimonious VDJ recombination scenarios were assigned using the TCRdist pipeline. In a later analysis, each TCR beta chain was defined by its CDR3 amino acid sequence together with its V-gene family, and reads without a unique V-gene family were excluded. A later analysis removed over 500 highly shared, low-generation-probability nucleotide sequences to deal with suspected cross-contamination and a sequencing artifact. In a later analysis, a clonal expansion index for each public chain was calculated from normalized within-repertoire ranks of inferred template counts. In a later analysis, generation probabilities were computed with a VDJ recombination model fitted to out-of-frame rearrangements, and the resulting probabilities were checked against IGoR. In a later analysis, hypergeometric tests were used to score TCR-TCR, TCR-HLA and TCR-CMV co-occurrence, with a repertoire-size bias correction applied to TCR pairs. To estimate false discovery rates, a later analysis permuted the HLA or CMV assignments 20 times. In a later analysis, co-occurring TCRs were grouped with DBSCAN, and TCRdist sequence similarity was added when clustering was performed within HLA-allele-positive subsets. For co-occurrence clustering, repertoires with fewer than 30,000 or more than 120,000 public chains were excluded, along with roughly 5 repertoires with anomalous nucleotide sharing. TCRdb mirrors the immuneACCESS table, restricted to in-frame sequences. Some clones are absent from its copies; in checked studies, under half trace to an unresolved V gene, and the reason for the others is unknown. The V and J calls and clone size were taken over from that table, and D and trimming were inferred from the DNA. The sample includes 150,000 to 200,000 clones, with more than 65% observed a single time. The ten largest clones capture about 9.7% of the sample.

The source material was PBMCs. The receptor was derived from a man between 18 and 35 years old in good health and CMV-seropositive. Here the chain combines TRBV25-1 and TRBJ2-5, with a weak D call of TRBD1 (5 bases match). Here the CDR3 is given as CASSDWQGTGETQYF. In nucleotides, the sequence is TGTGCCAGCAGTGATTGGCAGGGTACAGGAGAGACCCAGTACTTC.